The 5 T cell receptor beta chains below were found in one sample sequenced in a study of radiotherapy plus CTLA-4 blockade in lung cancer. TCRdb's table, derived via immunoSEQ multiplex PCR, lists solely in-frame clones and lacks some. The top ten hold roughly 2.8% of the sample, which has about 97,000 clones, approximately 75% seen once. Specimen: peripheral blood, collected from a patient treated with radiotherapy plus ipilimumab. The source is a human donor with non-small cell lung cancer who had a partial response to radiotherapy plus ipilimumab. Some clones in this sample may be carry-over from other donors' samples.

The chain combines TRBV9 with TRBJ2-7, with 8 bases matching TRBD2. The trim removed 0 bases at V and 3 bases at J, leaving 5 bases unmatched. Germline CDR1 and CDR2: SGDLS and YYNGEE. The CDR3 runs 15 residues. As DNA, the CDR3 is TGTGCCAGCAGCGTAGAGGAGCGGGAGATCTACGAGCAGTACTTC. Protein product: CASSVEEREIYEQYF.

CDR3: CASSWYAYGGGPSSYNEQFF. For the CDR3, the DNA is TGTGCCAGCAGTTGGTACGCATACGGGGGGGGGCCAAGCTCCTACAATGAGCAGTTCTTC. The chain employs TRBV27 and TRBJ2-1; 8 bases fit TRBD2. J lost 0 bases, V lost 4 bases, and 17 bases had no gene match. The CDR3 sequence is 20 residues long. CDR1 is MNHEY and CDR2 is SMNVEV in the germline V gene (reference sequence).

This rearrangement joins TRBV5-1 to TRBJ2-5; D is possibly TRBD1 (5 bases). Germline values: CDR1 SGHRS, CDR2 YFSETQ. The CDR3 covers 12 residues. With 4 bases removed from V and 7 bases from J, the gap between germline ends came to 11 bases. The CDR3 region has the DNA TGCGCCAGCAGCGACCCCAGGGCGACCCAGTACTTC. Translation: CASSDPRATQYF.

The gene calls are TRBV4-1 and TRBJ2-3; possibly TRBD2 for D (5 bases). Germline CDR1 is MGHRA and CDR2 is YSYEKL. There are 18 residues in the CDR3. V lost 1 base and J lost 5, with 22 bases in between. CDR3 sequence reads: CASSQGGIRGSYLDTQYF. In DNA, the CDR3 is TGCGCCAGCAGCCAAGGAGGGATACGTGGGAGTTATTTAGATACGCAGTATTTT.

The chain carries TRBV7-9 and TRBJ2-7; 8 bases agree with TRBD1. CDR3 size: 13 residues. After removal of 11 bases from V and 3 bases from J, the junction contained 9 bases not matched to a gene. Germline CDR1 reads SEHNR; CDR2 reads FQNEAQ (reference sequence). Here the CDR3 reads CAGAGTGNYEQYF. The DNA for the CDR3 is TGTGCCGGAGCCGGGACAGGCAACTACGAGCAGTACTTC.